This T cell receptor beta chain was identified in a study of blood T cell repertoires in COVID-19. Whole-study context: Sample material is recorded as cDNA or gDNA derived from T cells, B-cell-depleted T cells, or PBMCs.

In the original analysis: Reference gene primer amplification gave nucleated cell count estimates. Profiling relied on immunoSEQ multiplex PCR, and the TCRdb table lists in-frame clones only, not all of them. The V and J calls and clone size were taken over from that table, and D and trimming were inferred from the DNA. The table shows 40,000 or so clones, with around four fifths occurring only once. Germline V gene sequence: CDR1 GTSNPN, CDR2 SVGIG (reference sequence). The CDR3 loop spans 12 amino acids. Trimming removed 0 bases from V and 2 bases from J, with 5 bases in between. This sequence originates from a man between 45 and 60 years old with active COVID-19. The genes are TRBV30 and TRBJ2-7; D is ambiguous. The sample taken for sequencing was peripheral blood. CDR3 nucleotides: TGTGCCTGGAGTGTACAAACCTACGAGCAGTACTTC. Amino acids: CAWSVQTYEQYF.